Sequencing of this T cell receptor (beta chain) was carried out in a study of CD8 T cells in ankylosing spondylitis. General observations from the study: About 8 highly homologous variants made up a TCR beta motif, and this motif appeared characteristic of ankylosing spondylitis blood. Reported data indicate significant enrichment of disease-linked clones within matched ankylosing spondylitis synovial fluid.

Scientists made TCR beta libraries using quantitative 5'-RACE with molecular barcodes. TCRdb ran MiXCR on the 5' RACE reads and lists one entry per CDR3 protein. The sample has a few hundred thousand distinct CDR3 sequences, around 24% seen once; the top ten hold 16%. Germline V gene lookup returns CDR1 SGHRS and CDR2 YFSETQ. The CDR3 extends over 13 amino acids. The V gene lost 4 bases and the J gene lost 5 bases, with 12 bases spanning the gap. With regard to this clonotype: What it binds is unknown.

This clonotype originated in a male donor with ankylosing spondylitis. This chain uses TRBV5-1 with TRBJ2-5; D call uncertain. Specimen: blood, either unsorted or a sorted T cell fraction (not recorded which). Here the CDR3 reads CASSMVGPETQYF. The CDR3 DNA reads TGCGCCAGCAGCATGGTTGGTCCCGAGACCCAGTACTTC. Together with reference TRBV5-1 and TRBJ2-5, the CDR3 gives the full variable domain: KAGVTQTPRYLIKTRGQQVTLSCSPISGHRSVSWYQQTPGQGLQFLFEYFSETQRNKGNFPGRFSGRQFSNSRSEMNVSTLELGDSALYLCASSMVGPETQYFGPGTRLLVL.